This TCR beta chain was found in a study of cytomegalovirus exposure and HLA in healthy donors. Study-level points and caveats: A later analysis revealed that TCR association rates differed between HLA loci, peaking at DRB1 and bottoming out at HLA-C.

A multiplex PCR was run with 60 Vbeta primers and 13 Jbeta primers. TCRdb's copy holds only in-frame clones and misses some; the assay was immunoSEQ multiplex PCR. Of 120,000 to 150,000 clones in the sample, 60% to 80% were seen once. As regards this clone: The antigen is not known.

Healthy donors of bone marrow made up the group. The CDR3 loop spans 16 amino acids. CDR1 and CDR2 from the germline V gene are SGHRS and YFSETQ. V was pared by 4 bases and J by 0 bases, with 8 bases of the junction left unmatched. This TCR derives from a woman aged 25 to 39 in good health and CMV-seronegative. Sequencing used PBMCs. This sequence joins TRBV5-1 and TRBJ1-2; 8 nucleotides match TRBD1. The CDR3 here is CASSPPGGTPNYGYTF. CDR3 bases: TGCGCCAGCAGCCCTCCAGGGGGCACCCCTAACTATGGCTACACCTTC.